This T cell receptor (beta chain) stems from a study of cytomegalovirus exposure and HLA in healthy donors. Study-level results: Within an earlier analysis, most TCR beta V segments proved productive either about 90% or about 30% of the time. Diagnosis of cytomegalovirus status made by the classifier reportedly showed high specificity and sensitivity. Across all donors, roughly uniform sequencing depth was an assumption of the presence/absence analyses.

This clone has a handful of counts. Its antigen is undetermined. The PCR employed 60 Vbeta primers together with 13 Jbeta primers. Some clones are missing from TCRdb's copy, which holds only in-frame ones; the method was immunoSEQ multiplex PCR. The table lists more than 100,000 clones, roughly 79% of them singletons. This CDR3 has 15 residues. Germline loops: CDR1 LNHDA, CDR2 SQIVND (reference sequence). Trimming removed 2 bases at V and 2 bases at J, with 10 bases between. Among the donors, all were healthy bone marrow donors. The TCR sequence derives from a woman aged 18-30 years in good health and CMV-seronegative. The chain employs TRBV19 and TRBJ2-1, with a tentative D call TRBD2 (5 bases). Sequencing used PBMCs. As DNA, the CDR3 is TGTGCCAGTAGTATATCGGGGAGCACCTACAATGAGCAGTTCTTC. Translated, it gives CASSISGSTYNEQFF.